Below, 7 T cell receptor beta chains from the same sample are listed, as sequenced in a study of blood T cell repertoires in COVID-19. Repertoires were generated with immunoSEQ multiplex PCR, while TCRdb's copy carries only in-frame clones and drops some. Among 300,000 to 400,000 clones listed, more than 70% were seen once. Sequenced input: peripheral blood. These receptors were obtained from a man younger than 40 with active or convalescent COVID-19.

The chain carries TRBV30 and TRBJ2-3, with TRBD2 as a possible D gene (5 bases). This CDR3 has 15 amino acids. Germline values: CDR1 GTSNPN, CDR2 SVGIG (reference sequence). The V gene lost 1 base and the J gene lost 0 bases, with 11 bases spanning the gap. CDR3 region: CAWSGEWVSTDTQYF. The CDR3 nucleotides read TGTGCCTGGAGTGGGGAGTGGGTTAGCACAGATACGCAGTATTTT.

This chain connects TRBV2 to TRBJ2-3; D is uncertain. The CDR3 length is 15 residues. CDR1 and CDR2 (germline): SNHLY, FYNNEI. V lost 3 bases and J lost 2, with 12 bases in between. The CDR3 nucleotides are TGTGCCAGCAGTGAGGTGGCAGGCTTCACAGATACGCAGTATTTT. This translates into CASSEVAGFTDTQYF.

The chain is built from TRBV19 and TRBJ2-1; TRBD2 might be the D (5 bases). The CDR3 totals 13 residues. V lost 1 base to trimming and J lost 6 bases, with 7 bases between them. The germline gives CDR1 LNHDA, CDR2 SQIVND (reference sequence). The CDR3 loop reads CASSIGGFNEQFF. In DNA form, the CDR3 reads TGTGCCAGTAGTATAGGAGGGTTCAATGAGCAGTTCTTC.

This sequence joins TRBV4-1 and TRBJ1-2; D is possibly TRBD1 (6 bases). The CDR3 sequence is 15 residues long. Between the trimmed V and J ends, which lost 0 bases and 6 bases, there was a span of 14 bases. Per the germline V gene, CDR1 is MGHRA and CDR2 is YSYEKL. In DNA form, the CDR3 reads TGCGCCAGCAGCCAAGACGGAACAGGGTTGAATGGCTACACCTTC. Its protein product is CASSQDGTGLNGYTF.

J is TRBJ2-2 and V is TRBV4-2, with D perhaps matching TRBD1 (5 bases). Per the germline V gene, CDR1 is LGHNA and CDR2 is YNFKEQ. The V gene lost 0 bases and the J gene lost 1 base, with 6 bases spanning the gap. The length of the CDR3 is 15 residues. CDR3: CASSQETGNTGELFF. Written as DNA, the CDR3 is TGTGCCAGCAGCCAAGAAACAGGGAACACCGGGGAGCTGTTTTTT.

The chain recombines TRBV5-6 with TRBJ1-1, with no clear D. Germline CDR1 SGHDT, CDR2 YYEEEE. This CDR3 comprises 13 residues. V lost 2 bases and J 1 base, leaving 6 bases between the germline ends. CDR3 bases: TGTGCCAGCAGCTTCCGGGAGAACACTGAAGCTTTCTTT. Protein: CASSFRENTEAFF.

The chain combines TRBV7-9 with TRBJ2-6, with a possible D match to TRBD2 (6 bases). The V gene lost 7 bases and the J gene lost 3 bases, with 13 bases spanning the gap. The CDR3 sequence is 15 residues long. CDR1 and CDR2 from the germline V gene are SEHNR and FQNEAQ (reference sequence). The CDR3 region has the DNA TGTGCCAGCACCGGCGGGGACGTTGGGGCCAACGTCCTGACTTTC. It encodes CASTGGDVGANVLTF.